This T cell receptor (beta chain) came from a study of CD8 T cells in ankylosing spondylitis. The study's findings and limits: In synovial fluid and blood from reactive arthritis, some motif variants were previously reported. Clones linked with disease were CD8+ and fairly uncommon in the peripheral blood. In ankylosing spondylitis blood, a motif of roughly eight highly homologous TCR beta variants appeared characteristic.

This CDR3 has 15 amino acids. The trim removed 0 bases at V and 7 bases at J, leaving 4 bases unmatched. Germline V gene lookup returns CDR1 SGHRS and CDR2 YFSETQ. This clonotype appeared many times. Its antigen is undetermined. Library preparation for TCR beta used quantitative 5'-RACE with molecular barcodes. TCRdb recomputed calls from the 5' RACE reads with MiXCR, one row per CDR3 protein. The table has more than 500,000 distinct CDR3 sequences, approximately 5% seen once; the top ten hold under 4.5%. Sample: blood, either unsorted or a sorted T cell fraction (not recorded which). The chain recombines TRBV5-1 with TRBJ1-2; 12 positions match TRBD1. The source is a male donor with ankylosing spondylitis. CDR3 loop: CASSLAGQGAFGYTF. The CDR3 nucleotides read TGCGCCAGCAGCTTGGCGGGACAGGGGGCGTTTGGCTACACCTTC.